The present entry profiles one T cell receptor beta chain with its context. Its specificity is not known. The sample originates from a study of radiation and T cells in renal cell carcinoma. General study results and limits: Top tumor clonotypes rose in blood 2 weeks post-radiation, then contracted. Baseline intratumoral clonotype presence is unknown without pretreatment biopsies.

As for time point: baseline pretreatment blood. Regarding treatment: 15 Gy SBRT to primary tumor, nephrectomy 4 weeks later. This renal cell carcinoma was of the clear cell type. The CDR3 totals 16 residues. Losses at the gene ends were 7 bases for V and 4 bases for J; bases not matched to a gene: 12. Looked up from germline, CDR1 is MGHDK and CDR2 is SYGVNS. Profiling relied on immunoSEQ multiplex PCR, and the TCRdb table lists in-frame clones only, not all of them. Counted here are roughly 150,000 clones, about 88% occurring once; the ten biggest clones make up around 4.4%. The input for sequencing was blood, taken from a patient whose treatment included radiotherapy and nephrectomy. The source of this sequence is a woman aged 65 to 85 with renal cell carcinoma. The V call is TRBV25-1, the J call TRBJ1-2; 10 nucleotides align to TRBD1. The CDR3 sequence is CASTPRNDRGLYGYTF. CDR3 DNA: TGTGCCAGCACCCCGCGAAATGACAGGGGGCTCTATGGCTACACCTTC.